Shown below are 9 T cell receptor beta chains from a single sample sequenced in a study of blood T cell repertoires in COVID-19. Here immunoSEQ multiplex PCR was the method, and the copy in TCRdb shows in-frame clones only, minus some. The profile shows fewer than 150,000 clones, around 80% of them singletons. Material: peripheral blood. These receptors were taken from a human donor in a cohort sampled during active COVID-19.

This chain links TRBV6-6 with TRBJ1-2; tentatively, D is TRBD1 (6 bases). This CDR3 contains 14 residues. CDR1 MNHNY and CDR2 SVGAGI come from the germline V gene (reference sequence). V dropped 6 bases and J dropped 2 bases, with 13 bases sitting between them. The CDR3 nucleotides read TGTGCCAGCAGCCAGGGGCAGGGGAACTATGGCTACACCTTC. This sequence encodes CASSQGQGNYGYTF.

The V call is TRBV6-6, the J call TRBJ2-7; 7 bases line up with TRBD1. J gave up 5 bases and V 7 bases, and 5 bases lay outside the gene matches. The germline gives CDR1 MNHNY, CDR2 SVGAGI (reference sequence). CDR3 length: 12 amino acids. Here the CDR3 reads CASTNQGDEQYF. The DNA of the CDR3 is TGTGCCAGCACCAACCAGGGGGACGAGCAGTACTTC.

The sample holds one count of this clone. CDR3 sequence: CASSLGGGANSNQPQHF. CDR3 DNA: TGCGCCAGCAGCTTGGGTGGGGGGGCTAACAGCAATCAGCCCCAGCATTTT. V and J are TRBV5-1 and TRBJ1-5, with TRBD1 as a possible D gene (6 bases). CDR1 is SGHRS and CDR2 is YFSETQ in the germline V gene. The CDR3 runs to 17 residues. Trimming took 0 bases from V and 1 from J, leaving 14 bases between them.

V usage is TRBV5-1 and J usage is TRBJ2-7, with D perhaps TRBD2 (6 bases). The V end was cut by 4 bases, the J end by 3 bases, with 14 bases between. Germline values: CDR1 SGHRS, CDR2 YFSETQ. This CDR3 region has 14 residues. CDR3 DNA sequence: TGCGCCAGCAGCCCCGGCGGGGAGTACTACGAGCAGTACTTC. Encoded protein: CASSPGGEYYEQYF.

This chain uses TRBV15 with TRBJ1-5, with a weak D call TRBD1 (6 bases). Trimming removed 5 bases at V and 7 bases at J, with 15 bases between. Per germline, CDR1 LNHNV and CDR2 YYDKDF (reference sequence). CDR3 size: 14 residues. The CDR3 nucleotides read TGTGCCACCAGCCAGGGGTGGGGTCAGCAGCCCCAGCATTTT. It is translated as CATSQGWGQQPQHF. The full variable domain, rest sourced from reference TRBV15 and TRBJ1-5, is DAMVIQNPRYQVTQFGKPVTLSCSQTLNHNVMYWYQQKSSQAPKLLFHYYDKDFNNEADTPDNFQSRRPNTSFCFLDIRSPGLGDTAMYLCATSQGWGQQPQHFGDGTRLSIL.

This chain connects TRBV6-2 or TRBV6-3 to TRBJ2-2; 12 nucleotides match TRBD2. The CDR3 contains 17 residues. V dropped 0 bases and J dropped 6; count of bases not matched to a gene: 5. The V gene's germline CDR1 is MNHEY and CDR2 SVGEGT. CDR3 in DNA: TGTGCCAGCAGTTACTCGCAACTAGCGGGGGGCGCCGGGGAGCTGTTTTTT. Amino acid sequence: CASSYSQLAGGAGELFF.

This clone was observed a few times. As DNA, the CDR3 is TGTGCCAGCAGCGAGCCGGAGGAAACCCAGTACTTC. This encodes CASSEPEETQYF. J is TRBJ2-5 and V is TRBV9; D possibly corresponds to TRBD2 (5 bases). Trimming removed 3 bases from V and 8 bases from J, with 11 bases in between. The germline V gene has CDR1 SGDLS and CDR2 YYNGEE. This CDR3 has 12 residues.

The chain couples TRBV10-1 to TRBJ2-3; TRBD2 matches at 9 bases. After removal of 7 bases from V and 5 bases from J, the junction contained 7 bases not matched to a gene. This CDR3 is 14 amino acids long. Germline CDR1 is WNHNN and CDR2 is SYGVQD (reference sequence). The CDR3 sequence is CASILAGARDTQYF. The CDR3 region has the DNA TGCGCCAGCATCTTAGCGGGGGCTCGAGATACGCAGTATTTT.

The gene calls are TRBV5-4 and TRBJ2-5; 9 positions match TRBD2. Germline lookup yields CDR1 SGHNT and CDR2 YYREEE (reference sequence). J lost 5 bases, V lost 3 bases, and 5 bases had no gene match. This CDR3 is 14 amino acids long. CDR3 sequence: CASSSASGAETQYF. The CDR3 nucleotides are TGTGCCAGCAGCTCTGCTAGCGGGGCGGAGACCCAGTACTTC.